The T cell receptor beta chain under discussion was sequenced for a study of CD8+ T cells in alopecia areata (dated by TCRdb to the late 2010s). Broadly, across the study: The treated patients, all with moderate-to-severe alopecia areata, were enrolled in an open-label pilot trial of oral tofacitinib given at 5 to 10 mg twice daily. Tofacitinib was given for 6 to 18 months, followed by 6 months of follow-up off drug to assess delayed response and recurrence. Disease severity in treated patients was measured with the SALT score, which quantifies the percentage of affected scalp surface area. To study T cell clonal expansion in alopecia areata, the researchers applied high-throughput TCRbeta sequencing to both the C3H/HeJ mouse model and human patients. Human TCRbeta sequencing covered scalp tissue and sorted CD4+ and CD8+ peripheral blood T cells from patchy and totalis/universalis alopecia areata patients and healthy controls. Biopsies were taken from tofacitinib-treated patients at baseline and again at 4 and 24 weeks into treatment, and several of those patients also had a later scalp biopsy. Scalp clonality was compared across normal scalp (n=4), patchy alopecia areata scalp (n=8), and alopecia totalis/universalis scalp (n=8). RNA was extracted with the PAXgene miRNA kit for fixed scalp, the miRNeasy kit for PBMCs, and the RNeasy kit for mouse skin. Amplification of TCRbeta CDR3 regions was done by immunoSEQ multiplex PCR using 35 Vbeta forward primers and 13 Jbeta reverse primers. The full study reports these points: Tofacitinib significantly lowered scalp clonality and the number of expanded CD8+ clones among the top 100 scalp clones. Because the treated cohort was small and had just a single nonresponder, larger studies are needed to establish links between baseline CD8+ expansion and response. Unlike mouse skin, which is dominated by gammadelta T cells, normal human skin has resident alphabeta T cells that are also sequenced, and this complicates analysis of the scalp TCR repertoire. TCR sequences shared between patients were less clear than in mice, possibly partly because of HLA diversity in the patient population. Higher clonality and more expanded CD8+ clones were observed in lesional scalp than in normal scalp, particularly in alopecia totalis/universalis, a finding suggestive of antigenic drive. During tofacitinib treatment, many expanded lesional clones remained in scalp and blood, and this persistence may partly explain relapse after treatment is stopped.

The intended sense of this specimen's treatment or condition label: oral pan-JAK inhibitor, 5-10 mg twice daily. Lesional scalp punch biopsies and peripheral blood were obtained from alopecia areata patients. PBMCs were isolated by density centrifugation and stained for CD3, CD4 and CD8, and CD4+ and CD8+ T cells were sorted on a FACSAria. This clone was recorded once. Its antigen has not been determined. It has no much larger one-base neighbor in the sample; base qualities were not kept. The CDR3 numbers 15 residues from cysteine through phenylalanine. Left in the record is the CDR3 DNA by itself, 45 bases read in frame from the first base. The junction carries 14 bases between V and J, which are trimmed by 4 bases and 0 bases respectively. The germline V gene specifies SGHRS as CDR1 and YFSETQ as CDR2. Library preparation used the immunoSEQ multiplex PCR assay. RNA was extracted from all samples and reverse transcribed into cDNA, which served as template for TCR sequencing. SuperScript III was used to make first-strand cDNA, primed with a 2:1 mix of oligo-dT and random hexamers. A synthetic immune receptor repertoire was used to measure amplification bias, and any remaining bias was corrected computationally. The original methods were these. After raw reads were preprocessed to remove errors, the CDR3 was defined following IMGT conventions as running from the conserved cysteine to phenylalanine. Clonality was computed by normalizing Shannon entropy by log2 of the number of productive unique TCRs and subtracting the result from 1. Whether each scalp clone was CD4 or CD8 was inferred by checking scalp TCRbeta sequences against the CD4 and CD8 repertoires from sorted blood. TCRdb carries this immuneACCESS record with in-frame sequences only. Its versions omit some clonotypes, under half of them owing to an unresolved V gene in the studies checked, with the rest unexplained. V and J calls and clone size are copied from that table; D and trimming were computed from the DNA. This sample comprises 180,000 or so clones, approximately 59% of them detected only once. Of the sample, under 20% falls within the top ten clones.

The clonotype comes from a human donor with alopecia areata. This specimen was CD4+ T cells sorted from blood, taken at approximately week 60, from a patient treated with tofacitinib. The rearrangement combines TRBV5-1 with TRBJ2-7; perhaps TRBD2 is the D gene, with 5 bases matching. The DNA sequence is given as TGCGCCAGCAGCACTAAGACGGGGAGCTCCTACGAGCAGTACTTC. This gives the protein CASSTKTGSSYEQYF.